Following are 16 T cell receptor delta chains from one sample sequenced in a study of gamma delta lymphoproliferative disorders and STAT genes (dated by TCRdb to the late 2010s). The library relied on multiplex PCR. Sequencing was performed on an Illumina MiSeq. After TCRdb called clones again from the public reads with CATT, rows with identical DNA were merged. This sample comprises about 3,100 delta-chain clones, approximately 1.2% of them detected only once. The ten largest clones add up to less than 20% of the sample. Genomic DNA from peripheral blood mononuclear cells isolated from patients and controls was used for TCR sequencing. Sequenced input: blood. All receptors derive from a human donor in good health.

Note on this clone: The mismatch at residue 9 between this DNA's translation and the TCRdb protein of a much larger clone likely reflects a read error; the protein shown is translated from the DNA. CDR3 sequence reads: CACDTIGRHTDKLIF. The DNA of the CDR3 is TGTGCCTGTGACACCATTGGGAGACACACCGATAAACTCATCTTT. The chain is built from TRDV2 and TRDJ1; no definite D call. Trimming took off 0 bases at V and 0 bases at J, with 10 bases between the two ends. The CDR3 totals 15 residues. Germline V CDR1 and CDR2: GEAIGNYY, EKD.

Worth noting for this clone: For this DNA, TCRdb reports the protein of a much larger clone, which diverges at residue 3, most likely from a read error; the protein presented here is translated directly from the DNA. The rearrangement links TRDV2 to TRDJ1; 10 positions agree with TRDD3. Per germline, CDR1 GEAIGNYY and CDR2 EKD. The CDR3 runs 14 residues. DNA of the CDR3: TGTGCCCGTGACAGCTGGGGGATAAGCGATAAACTCATCTTT. Translated, it gives CARDSWGISDKLIF.

The table lists this clone with a few counts. This probably arose from a read error, given a far larger clone one base away. Other DNA variants within this sample encode the same CDR3. The chain links TRDV2 to TRDJ3, with 9 bases lining up with TRDD3. The CDR3 spans 21 residues. CDR1 GEAIGNYY and CDR2 EKD come from the germline V gene. V trimming: 1 base; J trimming: 0 bases; junction bases outside the gene matches: 12. This chain's CDR3 is CACDTAEHTGGSSWDTRQMFF. The CDR3 DNA is TGTGCCTGTGACACTGCCGAACATACTGGGGGAAGCTCCTGGGACACCCGACAGATGTTTTTC.

Details on this clone: TCRdb pairs this DNA with a much larger clone's protein that differs at residue 4, likely a read error; the protein shown was translated from the DNA. The CDR3 nucleotides are TGTGCCTGTGGCACCGTCTCGACGGACAGGGTTTACTGGGGGATATCCGATAAACTCATCTTT. Residues: CACGTVSTDRVYWGISDKLIF. The genes are TRDV2 and TRDJ1, with TRDD3 matching over 11 bases. The CDR3 covers 21 residues. Germline-derived CDR1 and CDR2 are GEAIGNYY and EKD.

Notes on this clone: TCRdb pairs this DNA with a much larger clone's protein that differs at residue 10, likely a read error; the protein shown was translated from the DNA. The genes are TRDV1 and TRDJ1, with TRDD3 matching 8 bases. With V trimmed by 0 bases and J by 1 base, 7 bases remained unmatched. Germline values: CDR1 TSWWSYY, CDR2 QGS. CDR3 size: 17 residues. CDR3 loop: CALGELSWGTFTDKLIF. CDR3 coding DNA: TGTGCTCTTGGGGAACTTTCCTGGGGGACATTCACCGATAAACTCATCTTT.

This clone qualifies as large. The sample contains more than one DNA sequence encoding this CDR3. The V gene is TRDV1, the J gene TRDJ1; the match to TRDD3 covers 11 bases. The trim removed 1 base at V and 2 bases at J, leaving 15 bases unmatched. The CDR3 runs 20 residues. Germline CDR1 TSWWSYY, CDR2 QGS. The CDR3: CALGERANYGNWGITDKLIF. The CDR3 nucleotides are TGTGCTCTTGGGGAACGCGCTAACTACGGGAACTGGGGGATAACCGATAAACTCATCTTT.

This clone has more than one count but fewer than ten. Translating this DNA gives a protein that differs at residue 12 from the TCRdb one, which belongs to a much larger clone; a read error is likely, and the protein shown is this translation. The chain carries TRDV2 and TRDJ3; 11 nucleotides align to TRDD3. Germline CDR1 and CDR2: GEAIGNYY and EKD. V lost 0 bases to trimming and J lost 5 bases; unmatched junction nucleotides: 8. The CDR3 totals 19 residues. The CDR3 protein is CACDTVGDTRSRDTRQMFF. The CDR3, as DNA: TGTGCCTGTGACACCGTGGGGGATACGCGTTCCCGGGACACCCGACAGATGTTTTTC.

Within the sample, this clone is medium-sized (0.01 to 0.1%). It may be a read error: a sequence one base away is much more abundant. This chain joins TRDV2 and TRDJ1; no definite D call. The CDR3 length is 15 residues. Germline V gene data show CDR1 as GEAIGNYY and CDR2 as EKD. Trimming removed 0 bases from V and 0 bases from J, with 10 bases in between. The DNA for the CDR3 is TGTGCCTGTGACACCGCTTCGGGGCACACCGATAAACTCATCTTT. It encodes CACDTASGHTDKLIF.

This clone was counted between two and nine times. A far larger clone is only one base removed, so a read error is likely. Other DNA variants within this sample encode the same CDR3. The genes are TRDV2 and TRDJ1; TRDD3 agrees at 10 bases. V dropped 1 base and J dropped 3; count of bases not matched to a gene: 16. In germline, CDR1 is GEAIGNYY, CDR2 EKD. This CDR3 region has 19 residues. CDR3 nucleotides: TGTGCCTGTGACACTGTTCCGGGGCTGGGGGATAACGTCGCCGATAAACTCATCTTT. Protein sequence: CACDTVPGLGDNVADKLIF.

This clone turned up a few times. TCRdb records a much larger clone's protein for this DNA, with a difference at residue 3 that likely arises from a read error; the protein given is the translation of the DNA. The chain recombines TRDV2 with TRDJ1; D may be TRDD3 (6 bases). Germline V CDR1 and CDR2: GEAIGNYY, EKD. This CDR3 spans 15 amino acids. The CDR3 reads CARDSLGILTDKLIF. In DNA form, the CDR3 reads TGTGCCCGTGACAGCCTGGGGATTCTCACCGATAAACTCATCTTT.

Only a few counts were recorded for this clone. Translating this DNA gives a protein that differs at residue 3 from the TCRdb one, which belongs to a much larger clone; a read error is likely, and the protein shown is this translation. This rearrangement joins TRDV2 to TRDJ1, with 13 bases fitting TRDD3. The germline V gene has CDR1 GEAIGNYY and CDR2 EKD. The CDR3 loop spans 17 amino acids. The CDR3 DNA follows: TGTGCCTATGACCTACTGGGGGATACGTCGTACACCGATAAACTCATCTTT. It is translated as CAYDLLGDTSYTDKLIF.

This clone was detected a few times. Translating this DNA gives a protein that differs at residue 4 from the TCRdb one, which belongs to a much larger clone; a read error is likely, and the protein shown is this translation. The chain couples TRDV2 to TRDJ3; TRDD3 matches 9 bases. The germline V gene has CDR1 GEAIGNYY and CDR2 EKD. This CDR3 contains 21 residues. CDR3 sequence (DNA): TGTGCCTGTAACACCGCCGAACATACTGGGGGAAGCTCCTGGGACACCCGACAGATGTTTTTC. It encodes CACNTAEHTGGSSWDTRQMFF.

Only a few counts were recorded for this clone. A far bigger clonotype differs at one base, so this is likely a read error. Other DNA sequences in the same sample also yield this CDR3. This rearrangement joins TRDV2 to TRDJ3; D possibly corresponds to TRDD3 (5 bases). This CDR3 has 19 amino acids. CDR1 GEAIGNYY and CDR2 EKD come from the germline V gene. CDR3 loop: CACDTLDVKGSWDTRQMFF. CDR3 coding DNA: TGTGCCTGTGACACCCTGGATGTTAAGGGCTCCTGGGACACTCGACAGATGTTTTTC.

By share, this clone counts as hyperexpanded. This specimen includes other DNA sequences encoding the same CDR3. The V and J genes are TRDV2 and TRDJ1; TRDD3 aligns across 11 bases. The germline CDR1 and CDR2 sequences are GEAIGNYY and EKD. The CDR3 is 16 amino acids. V shed 3 bases, J shed 3 bases, and the junction held 8 bases outside the gene matches. CDR3 DNA sequence: TGTGCCTGTGACCTACTGGGGGATAAGGATGCCGATAAACTCATCTTT. Its protein product is CACDLLGDKDADKLIF.

In regard to this clone: This sequence is one base from a far larger clone and is likely a read error. The sample has other DNA sequences that encode this CDR3 too. The rearrangement links TRDV2 to TRDJ1; a weak D match, TRDD3 (6 bases). The CDR3 covers 16 residues. V lost 3 bases to trimming and J lost 3 bases, with 19 bases between them. The V gene's germline CDR1 is GEAIGNYY and CDR2 EKD. The CDR3 spells CACDLLGDKDADKLIF. In DNA, the CDR3 is TGTGCCTGTGACCTACTGGGTGATAAGGATGCCGATAAACTCATCTTT.

Within the sample, this clone is large. The sample carries other DNA sequences with the same CDR3. This chain joins TRDV2 and TRDJ3, with 11 bases that match TRDD3. Unmatched junction bases numbered 3, after V lost 3 bases and J lost 0 bases. The CDR3 spans 18 residues. The germline CDR1 and CDR2 sequences are GEAIGNYY and EKD. CDR3 nucleotides: TGTGCCTGTGACGTACTGGGGGATAGCTCCTGGGACACCCGACAGATGTTTTTC. Translated: CACDVLGDSSWDTRQMFF.